Listed below are T cell receptor beta chains from one sample, sequenced in a study of CD8 T cells in ankylosing spondylitis. TCRdb re-derived calls from the 5' RACE reads in MiXCR, one entry per CDR3 protein. The table lists a few hundred thousand distinct CDR3 sequences, 15% to 20% of them singletons. The sequenced sample consisted of blood, either unsorted or a sorted T cell fraction (not recorded which). These receptors came from a male donor with ankylosing spondylitis or in good health (not recorded which). Both conserved end residues are part of each CDR3. The D gene is left open where the match is weak. Clone size is not always given. Where it is, it says once, few, many or a class for expanded clones.

clone size: few
V gene: TRBV10-3
J gene: TRBJ1-1
D gene: .
CDR3 protein: CATSLWDTEAFF
CDR3 DNA: TGTGCCACCTCCTTGTGGGACACTGAAGCTTTCTTT

clone size: few
V gene: TRBV7-2
J gene: TRBJ1-5
D gene: .
CDR3 protein: CASSFYQGPNQPQHF
CDR3 DNA: TGTGCCAGCAGCTTTTACCAGGGCCCCAATCAGCCCCAGCATTTT

clone size: .
V gene: TRBV29-1
J gene: TRBJ2-7
D gene: .
CDR3 protein: CSVTRESSYEQYF
CDR3 DNA: TGCAGCGTGACACGAGAGAGCTCCTACGAGCAGTACTTC

clone size: .
V gene: TRBV10-3
J gene: TRBJ2-7
D gene: .
CDR3 protein: CAIRDSHIEQYF
CDR3 DNA: TGTGCCATCAGGGACAGTCACATCGAGCAGTACTTC

clone size: .
V gene: TRBV28
J gene: TRBJ2-3
D gene: TRBD2
CDR3 protein: CASSFSPSGSGDTQYF
CDR3 DNA: TGTGCCAGCAGTTTTTCCCCTAGCGGGAGTGGAGATACGCAGTATTTT

clone size: few
V gene: TRBV24-1
J gene: TRBJ2-1
D gene: .
CDR3 protein: CATSSQGYNEQFF
CDR3 DNA: TGTGCCACCAGTTCTCAGGGTTACAATGAGCAGTTCTTC

clone size: few
V gene: TRBV11-2
J gene: TRBJ2-3
D gene: TRBD2
CDR3 protein: CASSLMGGRADTQYF
CDR3 DNA: TGTGCCAGCAGCTTAATGGGCGGGAGGGCAGATACGCAGTATTTT

clone size: .
V gene: TRBV6-1
J gene: TRBJ2-3
D gene: .
CDR3 protein: CASSVGPFPETDTQYF
CDR3 DNA: TGTGCCAGCAGTGTTGGGCCGTTCCCGGAGACAGATACGCAGTATTTT

clone size: .
V gene: TRBV28
J gene: TRBJ2-7
D gene: .
CDR3 protein: CASSLVQTTGSRHEQYF
CDR3 DNA: TGTGCCAGCAGTCTAGTACAAACCACAGGGTCGCGGCACGAGCAGTACTTC

clone size: few
V gene: TRBV3-1
J gene: TRBJ2-7
D gene: TRBD1
CDR3 protein: CASSQDWTGGWDEQYF
CDR3 DNA: TGTGCCAGCAGCCAAGATTGGACAGGGGGCTGGGACGAGCAGTACTTC

clone size: .
V gene: TRBV20-1
J gene: TRBJ2-3
D gene: .
CDR3 protein: CSSVAGSTDTQYF
CDR3 DNA: TGCAGTTCCGTGGCAGGCAGCACAGATACGCAGTATTTT